The next 21 T cell receptor beta chains were all read from a single sample in a study of T cell repertoires in cytomegalovirus infection (dated by TCRdb to about 2019). Sequenced using an Illumina HiSeq 1500. The public reads were reprocessed in TCRdb via fastp at Q25 and MiXCR, keeping in-frame beta chains. Entries that share a CDR3 protein sequence are merged under the most common genes and DNA. This sample lists hundreds of thousands of distinct CDR3 sequences; 29% were detected once. Around 20% of the sample rests with the top ten. These TCRs are of unknown antigen specificity. Reading the label with the study, this specimen's treatment or condition is: in vitro stimulation with specific CMV peptide epitopes to enrich CMV-specific T cells. The sequences come from cultured PBMCs, collected from culture after CMV antigen stimulation. These receptors were obtained from a human donor in good health (CMV status not recorded). Some clones in this sample may be carry-over from other donors' samples.

This rearrangement joins TRBV7-2 to TRBJ2-7; 8 bases line up with TRBD2. Germline lookup yields CDR1 SGHTA and CDR2 FQGNSA. J gave up 7 bases and V 2 bases, and 4 bases lay outside the gene matches. The CDR3 loop spans 13 amino acids. CDR3 amino acids: CASSLLERGEQYF. DNA of the CDR3: TGTGCCAGCAGCTTACTAGAGCGGGGGGAGCAGTACTTC.

This clonotype showed up just a few times. The chain carries TRBV6-1 and TRBJ2-3, with D perhaps matching TRBD2 (5 bases). The CDR3 is made up of 16 amino acids. Trimming pared 5 bases from V and 0 bases from J, leaving 15 bases between. Germline loops: CDR1 MNHNS, CDR2 SASEGT. DNA of the CDR3: TGTGCCAGCAGTTTGGAGGAGTTAGCTAGCACAGATACGCAGTATTTT. It encodes CASSLEELASTDTQYF.

This clonotype was recorded at least ten times. The chain is built from TRBV7-6 and TRBJ1-5, with 7 bases aligning to TRBD1. CDR3 length: 16 amino acids. Per germline, CDR1 SGHVS and CDR2 FNYEAQ. The V gene end was trimmed by 3 bases and the J gene end by 5 bases; junction bases not matched to a gene: 10. The CDR3 DNA reads TGTGCCAGCAGCTTGGGTCCCGGGACAGCAGATCAGCCCCAGCATTTT. It specifies CASSLGPGTADQPQHF. The entire variable domain, with the rest obtained from reference TRBV7-6 and TRBJ1-5, is as follows: GAGVSQSPRYKVTKRGQDVALRCDPISGHVSLYWYRQALGQGPEFLTYFNYEAQQDKSGLPNDRFSAERPEGSISTLTIQRTEQRDSAMYRCASSLGPGTADQPQHFGDGTRLSIL.

There are a few counts of this clonotype. The chain links TRBV10-3 to TRBJ1-5, with TRBD1 as a possible D gene (5 bases). The CDR3 is 14 residues long. V was clipped by 6 bases and J by 4 bases, with 13 bases between them. The germline V gene has CDR1 ENHRY and CDR2 SYGVKD. The chain's CDR3 is CAISRTSGNQPQHF. In DNA form, the CDR3 reads TGTGCCATCAGCCGGACATCTGGGAATCAGCCCCAGCATTTT.

This clonotype was seen ten or more times. The genes are TRBV7-6 and TRBJ1-2, with D possibly TRBD1 on 6 matching bases. CDR3 size: 15 residues. The V gene lost 5 bases and the J gene lost 3 bases, with 16 bases spanning the gap. CDR1 is SGHVS, CDR2 FNYEAQ, per germline. CDR3 bases: TGTGCCAGCAGCCGCCTGGCAGGGGCGGACTATGGCTACACCTTC. Translated: CASSRLAGADYGYTF.

This clonotype was seen only a few times. The V and J genes are TRBV24-1 and TRBJ1-5, with D possibly being TRBD1 (5 bases). CDR3 length equals 16 residues. The germline V gene encodes CDR1 KGHDR and CDR2 SFDVKD. Trimming took off 2 bases at V and 1 base at J, with 11 bases between the two ends. CDR3 nucleotides: TGTGCCACCAGTGATTCTTCCAGGGTGAGCAATCAGCCCCAGCATTTT. Its protein is CATSDSSRVSNQPQHF.

This clonotype showed up just a few times. The chain links TRBV24-1 to TRBJ2-1, with 8 positions matching TRBD1. The CDR3 extends over 17 amino acids. The V and J ends lost 4 bases and 1 base, in that order; junction bases with no gene match: 8. In germline, CDR1 is KGHDR, CDR2 SFDVKD. In DNA form, the CDR3 reads TGTGCCACCAGTGACCCTCGGACAGGGAGTTCCTACAATGAGCAGTTCTTC. Amino acid sequence: CATSDPRTGSSYNEQFF.

This clonotype appeared a few times. The chain joins TRBV7-3 to TRBJ1-5, with unresolved D. CDR3 size: 13 residues. Germline CDR1 reads SGHTA; CDR2 reads FQGTGA. V was pared by 5 bases and J by 7 bases, with 12 bases between. CDR3 in DNA: TGTGCCAGCAGCCTCGATCCCGCGCAGCCCCAGCATTTT. Its translation: CASSLDPAQPQHF.

This clonotype was seen a few times. The V gene is TRBV5-6, the J gene TRBJ2-7; perhaps TRBD1 as D (6 bases). The CDR3 is 12 amino acids. Trimming stripped 6 bases from V and 7 bases from J, with 14 bases between. Germline V gene sequence: CDR1 SGHDT, CDR2 YYEEEE. CDR3 in amino acids: CASNLGRGEQYF. In nucleotides, the CDR3 is TGTGCCAGCAACCTCGGCAGGGGAGAGCAGTACTTC.

This clonotype was counted only a few times. The chain joins TRBV11-2 to TRBJ2-1; D remains unclear. The CDR3 sequence is 14 residues long. Germline assignment: CDR1 SGHAT and CDR2 FQNNGV. V lost 4 bases to trimming and J lost 8 bases, with 15 bases between them. CDR3 loop: CASSSWGSHDEQFF. The CDR3 bases are TGTGCCAGCAGCTCCTGGGGTAGTCACGATGAGCAGTTCTTC.

The rearrangement links TRBV7-9 to TRBJ1-5, with D unclear. CDR3 length: 15 residues. CDR1 and CDR2 (germline): SEHNR, FQNEAQ (reference sequence). V was cut by 0 bases and J by 0 bases, with 6 bases left in between. CDR3 coding DNA: TGTGCCAGCAGCTTAGCGGCAGATAGCAATCAGCCCCAGCATTTT. This translates into CASSLAADSNQPQHF.

This rearrangement joins TRBV5-6 to TRBJ2-1, with TRBD2 matching 9 bases. The CDR3 has 16 amino acids. Germline values: CDR1 SGHDT, CDR2 YYEEEE. V was clipped by 4 bases and J by 1 base; unmatched bases: 6. The CDR3, as DNA: TGTGCCAGCAGCCCGGATAGCGGGAGTTCCTACAATGAGCAGTTCTTC. Protein sequence: CASSPDSGSSYNEQFF.

This clonotype appeared a few times. The chain is built from TRBV29-1 and TRBJ1-2; the D gene is possibly TRBD1 (6 bases). CDR1 and CDR2 from the germline V gene are SQVTM and ANQGSEA. The V end lost 7 bases, the J end lost 7 bases, and 16 bases lay between the germline ends. The CDR3 contains 12 residues. The CDR3 here is CSGGTGRAGYTF. The CDR3 DNA is TGCAGCGGGGGAACAGGGCGCGCTGGCTACACCTTC.

This clonotype turned up a few times. The chain joins TRBV28 to TRBJ1-5; D is ambiguous. Trimming took off 7 bases at V and 3 bases at J, with 16 bases between the two ends. This CDR3 contains 15 residues. Germline V gene data show CDR1 as MDHEN and CDR2 as SYDVKM. The CDR3 sequence: CASNTGSFSNQPQHF. Here the CDR3 DNA reads TGTGCCAGCAATACCGGAAGCTTCTCCAATCAGCCCCAGCATTTT.

V usage is TRBV4-1 and J usage is TRBJ1-1; D is unclear. V was cut by 0 bases and J by 0 bases, with 8 bases left in between. Germline assignment: CDR1 MGHRA and CDR2 YSYEKL. This CDR3 is 15 amino acids long. CDR3 region: CASSQESSLNTEAFF. CDR3 nucleotide sequence: TGCGCCAGCAGCCAAGAAAGCAGCTTGAACACTGAAGCTTTCTTT.

The J gene is TRBJ1-5, the V gene TRBV6-2 or TRBV6-3; D possibly corresponds to TRBD1 (5 bases). Trimming shortened V by 1 base and J by 0 bases, and 13 bases separated the two germline ends. Germline-derived CDR1 and CDR2 are MNHEY and SVGEGT. The CDR3 loop spans 17 amino acids. The CDR3 sequence is CASSYYPGRNSNQPQHF. CDR3 DNA: TGTGCCAGCAGTTACTATCCGGGACGGAATAGCAATCAGCCCCAGCATTTT.

The chain recombines TRBV7-3 with TRBJ2-5; D perhaps matches TRBD2 (6 bases). V dropped 2 bases and J dropped 4 bases, with 14 bases sitting between them. Germline loops: CDR1 SGHTA, CDR2 FQGTGA. The CDR3 is made up of 15 amino acids. The CDR3 region is CASSLGQGGRETQYF. The CDR3 DNA sequence: TGTGCCAGCAGCTTAGGGCAGGGAGGCAGAGAGACCCAGTACTTC. Variable domain in full (rest from reference TRBV7-3 and TRBJ2-5): GAGVSQTPSNKVTEKGKYVELRCDPISGHTALYWYRQSLGQGPEFLIYFQGTGAADDSGLPNDRFFAVRPEGSVSTLKIQRTERGDSAVYLCASSLGQGGRETQYFGPGTRLLVL.

V gene TRBV24-1 combines with J gene TRBJ2-1, with D perhaps matching TRBD1 (6 bases). Germline lookup yields CDR1 KGHDR and CDR2 SFDVKD. Trimming removed 3 bases at V and 4 bases at J, with 18 bases between. This CDR3 has 17 amino acids. The CDR3 reads CATSDPSNRDGYNEQFF. CDR3 nucleotides: TGTGCCACCAGTGATCCCTCAAACAGGGATGGGTACAATGAGCAGTTCTTC.

The chain uses TRBV19 and TRBJ2-1; no firm D call. Trimming pared 3 bases from V and 5 bases from J, leaving 8 bases between. Per germline, CDR1 LNHDA and CDR2 SQIVND (reference sequence). The CDR3 length is 13 residues. CDR3 sequence reads: CASSISRNNEQFF. The CDR3 coding sequence is TGTGCCAGTAGTATTTCCAGAAACAATGAGCAGTTCTTC.

In this sample, this clonotype turned up a few times. V and J are TRBV10-3 and TRBJ2-1, with no clear D. The CDR3 covers 14 residues. Germline loops: CDR1 ENHRY, CDR2 SYGVKD. Trimming cost V 8 bases and J 0 bases, with 11 bases left between them. DNA for the CDR3: TGTGCCATCCGATTAACAGCCTCCTACAATGAGCAGTTCTTC. This gives the protein CAIRLTASYNEQFF.

This clonotype turned up a few times. The chain carries TRBV4-2 and TRBJ2-1, with a tentative D call TRBD2 (6 bases). The CDR3 contains 11 residues. With 5 bases removed from V and 9 bases from J, the gap between germline ends came to 8 bases. Germline V gene data show CDR1 as LGHNA and CDR2 as YNFKEQ. As DNA, the CDR3 is TGTGCCAGCAGCGGGCGGGGTGAGCAGTTCTTC. Encoded protein: CASSGRGEQFF.